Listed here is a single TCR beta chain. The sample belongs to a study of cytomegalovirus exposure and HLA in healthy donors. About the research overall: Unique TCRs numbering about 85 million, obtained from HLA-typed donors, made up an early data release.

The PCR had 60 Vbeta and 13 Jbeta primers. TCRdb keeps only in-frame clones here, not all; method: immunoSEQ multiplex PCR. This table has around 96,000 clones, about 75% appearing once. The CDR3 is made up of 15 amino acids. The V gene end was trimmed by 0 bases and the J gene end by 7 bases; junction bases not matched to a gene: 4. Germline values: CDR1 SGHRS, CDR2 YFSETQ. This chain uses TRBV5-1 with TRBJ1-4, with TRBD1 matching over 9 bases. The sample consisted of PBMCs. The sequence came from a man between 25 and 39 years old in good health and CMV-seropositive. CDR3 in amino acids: CASSLVGTGTEKLFF. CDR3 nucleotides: TGCGCCAGCAGCTTGGTGGGGACAGGGACTGAAAAACTGTTTTTT.